The present T cell receptor (beta chain) was sequenced within a study of early T cells in non-severe SARS-CoV-2 infection listed by TCRdb under 2021. Study-level background: Bulk RNA from unsorted whole blood was used for TCR sequencing, so alpha and beta chains could not be paired. The full study reports these points: VDJdb matching was skewed toward anti-spike CD8 responses and likely underestimated virus-specific expansions, missing private and CD4 specificities.

This was a case-control study nested in a cohort of healthcare workers in London, UK, who had nasopharyngeal swab PCR tests and blood samples taken every week. Healthcare workers were enrolled in the week of the UK lockdown, from 23 to 31 March 2020, and were followed every week for up to roughly 15 weeks. Libraries were made using 5' RACE. TCRdb records NextSeq 500 as the sequencer. To correct for sequencing error and PCR bias, the TCR library protocol tagged individual cDNA molecules with unique molecular identifiers. Both TCR alpha and beta chains were sequenced, and tight co-correlation was observed between alpha and beta sequence abundances in each sample. The published analysis was carried out like this. Decombinator V4 was used to annotate the V gene, J gene and CDR3 of the TCR sequences. TCRs were defined as expanded if a significant change between any two time points was detected under a Poisson model with p below 0.0001. TCR abundances were normalised to the total number of TCRs sequenced per sample and expressed as counts per million. MAIT TCRs were defined by TRAV1-2 paired with TRAJ12, TRAJ20 or TRAJ33, and iNKT TCRs by TRAV10 paired with TRAJ18. A search of VDJdb, accessed on 1 November 2021, was run for TCRs annotated to CMV, EBV and SARS-CoV-2, with TCRs annotated for multiple antigens excluded. TCRdb reanalyzed the raw reads on its own, using fastp at Q25 for trimming and MiXCR for clone calling, and kept in-frame beta chains. CDR3 protein sequences are deduplicated, and each keeps its most common genes and DNA. The V and J calls here are based on TCRdb, not the publication. Present in this sample are tens of thousands of distinct CDR3 sequences, approximately 12% of which were seen just once. The ten biggest clones cover 4% to 5.5% of the sample.

The CDR3 has 11 amino acids, counting the end cysteine and phenylalanine. Here the CDR3 DNA is all that survives: 33 bases in frame from base 1. V and J lose 10 bases and 7 bases, and a span of 11 bases separates them. This clonotype appeared many times. No antigen is known for it. No per-base quality is available; no much larger clone lies one base away. Specimen: whole blood. This TCR was sampled from an adult who was a healthcare worker with PCR-confirmed SARS-CoV-2 infection or an uninfected control (not recorded which). The rearranged chain carries TRBV12-3 or TRBV12-4 and TRBJ2-1; the D gene assignment is ambiguous. The sequence in DNA is TGTGCCACCAGCCTCGGTAATGAGCAGTTCTTC. It encodes CATSLGNEQFF.